This is a list of T cell receptor beta chains from one sample in a study of CD8 T cells in Susac syndrome. A single record per CDR3 protein comes from TCRdb applying MiXCR to the immunoSEQ multiplex PCR reads. Altogether some 130,000 distinct CDR3 sequences are present, approximately 94% being singletons, with the ten largest covering 0.095% to 0.15%. Material for sequencing was CD4+ T cells from PBMCs. The receptors here all came from a human donor with multiple sclerosis. Both conserved end residues are part of each CDR3. The D gene is left open where the match is weak. The size entry is marked missing in some rows and otherwise reads once, few, many or a size class.

V gene: TRBV6-5; D gene: .; J gene: TRBJ1-2; clone size: .; CDR3 DNA: TGTGCCAGCGCCCCCCCCTGGGGATTGAGCTATGGCTACACCTTC; CDR3 protein: CASAPPWGLSYGYTF
V gene: TRBV2; D gene: .; J gene: TRBJ2-3; clone size: .; CDR3 DNA: TGTGCCAGCAGCGCCCCCAGGGCTCCAAGCACAGATACGCAGTATTTT; CDR3 protein: CASSAPRAPSTDTQYF
V gene: TRBV18; D gene: TRBD2; J gene: TRBJ2-2; clone size: .; CDR3 DNA: TGTGCCAGCTCGCAGGCGTCTAGCGGGACGACCGGGGAGCTGTTTTTT; CDR3 protein: CASSQASSGTTGELFF
V gene: TRBV6-5; D gene: TRBD1; J gene: TRBJ1-3; clone size: .; CDR3 DNA: TGTGCCAGCAGTTACATGGCAGGGGGCGAAATATGGTCTGGAAACACCATATATTTT; CDR3 protein: CASSYMAGGEIWSGNTIYF
V gene: TRBV3-1; D gene: TRBD2; J gene: TRBJ2-1; clone size: .; CDR3 DNA: TGTGCCAGCAGCCAAGGGACTAGCGGGAGTTACAATGAGCAGTTCTTC; CDR3 protein: CASSQGTSGSYNEQFF
V gene: TRBV3-1; D gene: .; J gene: TRBJ1-3; clone size: .; CDR3 DNA: TGTGCCAGCAGCCAAAATTCGTACACCATATATTTT; CDR3 protein: CASSQNSYTIYF
V gene: TRBV7-2; D gene: .; J gene: TRBJ1-2; clone size: .; CDR3 DNA: TGTGCCAGCAGCTTAGAGGGCAAGCGGGACTATGGCTACACCTTC; CDR3 protein: CASSLEGKRDYGYTF
V gene: TRBV5-1; D gene: .; J gene: TRBJ1-1; clone size: .; CDR3 DNA: TGCGCCAGCAGCTTCGGGTCGTCCGAAGCTTTCTTT; CDR3 protein: CASSFGSSEAFF
V gene: TRBV6-5; D gene: .; J gene: TRBJ2-7; clone size: few; CDR3 DNA: TGTGCCAGCAGTTACTCGATTAACAGCTACTACGAGCAGTACTTC; CDR3 protein: CASSYSINSYYEQYF
V gene: TRBV12-3/TRBV12-4; D gene: TRBD2; J gene: TRBJ2-5; clone size: .; CDR3 DNA: TGTGCCAGCAGCTCCGCAGCGGGGGCCCAAGAGACCCAGTACTTC; CDR3 protein: CASSSAAGAQETQYF
V gene: TRBV5-4; D gene: TRBD2; J gene: TRBJ2-2; clone size: .; CDR3 DNA: TGTGCCAGCAGCTTGGGACTAGCGGCCGGGGAGCTGTTTTTT; CDR3 protein: CASSLGLAAGELFF
V gene: TRBV30; D gene: .; J gene: TRBJ1-2; clone size: .; CDR3 DNA: TGTGCCTGGACAAACCGAGACGACCATGGCTACACCTTC; CDR3 protein: CAWTNRDDHGYTF
V gene: TRBV6-6; D gene: .; J gene: TRBJ1-5; clone size: .; CDR3 DNA: TGTGCCAGCAGTACCGGGGCCTCGGGAGTTGTGGCCCAGCATTTT; CDR3 protein: CASSTGASGVVAQHF
V gene: TRBV6-6; D gene: .; J gene: TRBJ1-5; clone size: .; CDR3 DNA: TGTGCCAGCAGCCCCCCGGGCGGCGATCAGCCCCAGCATTTT; CDR3 protein: CASSPPGGDQPQHF
V gene: TRBV12-5; D gene: TRBD1; J gene: TRBJ2-4; clone size: .; CDR3 DNA: TGTGCTAGTGGCACAGGGGTAGAGAACATTCAGTACTTC; CDR3 protein: CASGTGVENIQYF
V gene: TRBV7-2; D gene: TRBD2; J gene: TRBJ2-3; clone size: .; CDR3 DNA: TGTGCCAGCAGCCCAAGACTAGCGGGGGGCACAGATACGCAGTATTTT; CDR3 protein: CASSPRLAGGTDTQYF
V gene: TRBV20-1; D gene: .; J gene: TRBJ1-1; clone size: .; CDR3 DNA: TGCAGTGCTCGCAGGGACGGTAAAACCCCTTTT; CDR3 protein: CSARRDGKTPF
V gene: TRBV9; D gene: .; J gene: TRBJ2-3; clone size: .; CDR3 DNA: TGTGCCAGCAGCGTAAAACAGGCCTATAGCACAGATACGCAGTATTTT; CDR3 protein: CASSVKQAYSTDTQYF
V gene: TRBV4-2; D gene: .; J gene: TRBJ1-4; clone size: .; CDR3 DNA: TGTGCCAGCAGCCAAGATTCGGGCGGTTATAATGAAAAACTGTTTTTT; CDR3 protein: CASSQDSGGYNEKLFF
V gene: TRBV5-1; D gene: .; J gene: TRBJ2-4; clone size: .; CDR3 DNA: TGCGCCAGCAGCTTGGGATCTGAGGGGATTCAGTACTTC; CDR3 protein: CASSLGSEGIQYF
V gene: TRBV19; D gene: .; J gene: TRBJ1-5; clone size: .; CDR3 DNA: TGTGCCAGTAGTATAGATAACGGATCCAATCAGCCCCAGCATTTT; CDR3 protein: CASSIDNGSNQPQHF
V gene: TRBV6-6; D gene: .; J gene: TRBJ2-3; clone size: .; CDR3 DNA: TGTGCCAGCACCACCTCGTCAGGGTTTCGGGATACGCAGTATTTT; CDR3 protein: CASTTSSGFRDTQYF
V gene: TRBV5-6; D gene: TRBD1; J gene: TRBJ2-7; clone size: .; CDR3 DNA: TGTGCCAGCAGCGCCGGACAGGGTCAGGCCTACGAGCAGTACTTC; CDR3 protein: CASSAGQGQAYEQYF
V gene: TRBV9; D gene: TRBD1; J gene: TRBJ1-2; clone size: .; CDR3 DNA: TGTGCCAGCAGCGTCGGGACAGACTATGGCTACACCTTC; CDR3 protein: CASSVGTDYGYTF
V gene: TRBV5-4; D gene: TRBD2; J gene: TRBJ2-3; clone size: .; CDR3 DNA: TGTGCCAGCAGCTTGGCCCGGACTAGCGGGGATACGCAGTATTTT; CDR3 protein: CASSLARTSGDTQYF
V gene: TRBV7-2; D gene: TRBD1; J gene: TRBJ1-5; clone size: .; CDR3 DNA: TGTGCCAGCAGCTTAGGACAGGGAAGGGGGAATCAGCCCCAGCATTTT; CDR3 protein: CASSLGQGRGNQPQHF
V gene: TRBV5-1; D gene: TRBD1; J gene: TRBJ1-1; clone size: .; CDR3 DNA: TGCGCCAGCAGCTTGATAGGACAGGGCAATGAAGCTTTCTTT; CDR3 protein: CASSLIGQGNEAFF
V gene: TRBV12-3/TRBV12-4; D gene: .; J gene: TRBJ1-2; clone size: .; CDR3 DNA: TGTGCCAGCAGTCGGGACGACTATGGCTACACCTTC; CDR3 protein: CASSRDDYGYTF
V gene: TRBV29-1; D gene: .; J gene: TRBJ2-7; clone size: .; CDR3 DNA: TGCAGCGTTGTGTTTGACGGGAGAGGATCCTACGAGCAGTACTTC; CDR3 protein: CSVVFDGRGSYEQYF
V gene: TRBV11-3; D gene: .; J gene: TRBJ2-3; clone size: .; CDR3 DNA: TGTGCCAGCAGCGCCGGCGGGGAGAAGGCGCAGTATTTT; CDR3 protein: CASSAGGEKAQYF
V gene: TRBV6-2/TRBV6-3; D gene: .; J gene: TRBJ2-7; clone size: .; CDR3 DNA: TGTGCCAGCAGTCCTCGGGACATCGAGGGCTACGAGCAGTACTTC; CDR3 protein: CASSPRDIEGYEQYF
V gene: TRBV20-1; D gene: TRBD1; J gene: TRBJ1-5; clone size: .; CDR3 DNA: TGCAGTGCTGTCCGCCGGGACAGGGCGTTCAATCAGCCCCAGCATTTT; CDR3 protein: CSAVRRDRAFNQPQHF
V gene: TRBV24-1; D gene: .; J gene: TRBJ2-5; clone size: .; CDR3 DNA: TGTGCCACCAGTGATTTGGGCGGGACAGAGACCCAGTACTTC; CDR3 protein: CATSDLGGTETQYF
V gene: TRBV9; D gene: .; J gene: TRBJ2-5; clone size: .; CDR3 DNA: TGTGCCAGCAGCCCTTGGACGGAGGAGGAGACCCAGTACTTC; CDR3 protein: CASSPWTEEETQYF
V gene: TRBV12-3/TRBV12-4; D gene: .; J gene: TRBJ1-5; clone size: .; CDR3 DNA: TGTGCCAGCAGTCCTGATACAGGGTGGGGAAATCAGCCCCAGCATTTT; CDR3 protein: CASSPDTGWGNQPQHF
V gene: TRBV20-1; D gene: TRBD1; J gene: TRBJ1-1; clone size: .; CDR3 DNA: TGCAGTGCTAGAGTGAGTCCAGGGGGCGCGGGTACTGAAGCTTTCTTT; CDR3 protein: CSARVSPGGAGTEAFF
V gene: TRBV12-3/TRBV12-4; D gene: .; J gene: TRBJ2-1; clone size: .; CDR3 DNA: TGTGCCAGCAGTTTCCGGGACTTCAATGAGCAGTTCTTC; CDR3 protein: CASSFRDFNEQFF
V gene: TRBV7-2; D gene: TRBD1; J gene: TRBJ2-5; clone size: .; CDR3 DNA: TGTGCCAGCAGCAGGGACAGAGAGACCCAGTACTTC; CDR3 protein: CASSRDRETQYF
V gene: TRBV7-2; D gene: .; J gene: TRBJ1-5; clone size: .; CDR3 DNA: TGTGCCAGCAGCTTAAATGGGGATCCCGAGCAGCCCCAGCATTTT; CDR3 protein: CASSLNGDPEQPQHF
V gene: TRBV15; D gene: .; J gene: TRBJ1-3; clone size: once; CDR3 DNA: TGTGCCACCAGCAGAGATCCCCGGGCTGGAAACACCATATATTTT; CDR3 protein: CATSRDPRAGNTIYF
V gene: TRBV4-3; D gene: TRBD1; J gene: TRBJ1-2; clone size: .; CDR3 DNA: TGCGCCAGCAGCCAGCTCCCAGGGGGCGGCGGGGGCTACACCTTC; CDR3 protein: CASSQLPGGGGGYTF
V gene: TRBV6-2/TRBV6-3; D gene: .; J gene: TRBJ1-3; clone size: .; CDR3 DNA: TGTGCCAGCTACCGCGGGAGCTCTGGAAACACCATATGTTTT; CDR3 protein: CASYRGSSGNTICF
V gene: TRBV5-6; D gene: .; J gene: TRBJ2-7; clone size: .; CDR3 DNA: TGTGCCAGCAGCCGGGCCGGCCCGACGGGGGAGCAGTACTTC; CDR3 protein: CASSRAGPTGEQYF
V gene: TRBV6-1; D gene: TRBD1; J gene: TRBJ2-2; clone size: few; CDR3 DNA: TGTGCCAGTCGACAGGGGAACACCGGGGAGCTGTTTTTT; CDR3 protein: CASRQGNTGELFF
V gene: TRBV5-5; D gene: .; J gene: TRBJ1-1; clone size: .; CDR3 DNA: TGTGCCAGCAGCCGAGAGAGTAACACTGAAGCTTTCTTT; CDR3 protein: CASSRESNTEAFF
V gene: TRBV20-1; D gene: TRBD1; J gene: TRBJ1-6; clone size: .; CDR3 DNA: TGCAGTGCTAGAGACATGGGGACAGGGATTAATTCACCCCTCCACTTT; CDR3 protein: CSARDMGTGINSPLHF
V gene: TRBV24-1; D gene: TRBD1; J gene: TRBJ1-5; clone size: .; CDR3 DNA: TGTGCCACCAGTGATCACCGGGACAGTTTCTTTTATCAGCCCCAGCATTTT; CDR3 protein: CATSDHRDSFFYQPQHF
V gene: TRBV24-1; D gene: .; J gene: TRBJ1-5; clone size: .; CDR3 DNA: TGTGCCACCAGTGATCAGGGGAGCAATCAGCCCCAGCATTTT; CDR3 protein: CATSDQGSNQPQHF
V gene: TRBV3-1; D gene: .; J gene: TRBJ1-5; clone size: .; CDR3 DNA: TGTGCCAGCAGCCAAGGTCAAAATCAGCCCCAGCATTTT; CDR3 protein: CASSQGQNQPQHF
V gene: TRBV18; D gene: .; J gene: TRBJ1-2; clone size: .; CDR3 DNA: TGTGCCAGCTCACCCCAGGAACAAGCTAACTATGGCTACACCTTC; CDR3 protein: CASSPQEQANYGYTF
V gene: TRBV4-2; D gene: .; J gene: TRBJ1-2; clone size: .; CDR3 DNA: TGTGCCAGCAGTCGTGGGACCAACTATGGCTACACCTTC; CDR3 protein: CASSRGTNYGYTF
V gene: TRBV25-1; D gene: .; J gene: TRBJ2-7; clone size: .; CDR3 DNA: TGTGCCAGCAGTGAATATAGGCGGGGTAGCTCCTACGAGCAGTACTTC; CDR3 protein: CASSEYRRGSSYEQYF
V gene: TRBV7-9; D gene: TRBD2; J gene: TRBJ2-5; clone size: once; CDR3 DNA: TGTGCCAGCAGCTCCCTGACTAGCGGGGAAGAGACCCAGTACTTC; CDR3 protein: CASSSLTSGEETQYF
V gene: TRBV6-1; D gene: TRBD1; J gene: TRBJ2-3; clone size: few; CDR3 DNA: TGTGCCAGCAGTCCACAGGGGACCTATAGCACAGATACGCAGTATTTT; CDR3 protein: CASSPQGTYSTDTQYF
V gene: TRBV7-9; D gene: .; J gene: TRBJ1-1; clone size: .; CDR3 DNA: TGTGCCAGCAGCCTGGACCTCCAAGGGTTGAACACTGAAGCTTTCTTT; CDR3 protein: CASSLDLQGLNTEAFF